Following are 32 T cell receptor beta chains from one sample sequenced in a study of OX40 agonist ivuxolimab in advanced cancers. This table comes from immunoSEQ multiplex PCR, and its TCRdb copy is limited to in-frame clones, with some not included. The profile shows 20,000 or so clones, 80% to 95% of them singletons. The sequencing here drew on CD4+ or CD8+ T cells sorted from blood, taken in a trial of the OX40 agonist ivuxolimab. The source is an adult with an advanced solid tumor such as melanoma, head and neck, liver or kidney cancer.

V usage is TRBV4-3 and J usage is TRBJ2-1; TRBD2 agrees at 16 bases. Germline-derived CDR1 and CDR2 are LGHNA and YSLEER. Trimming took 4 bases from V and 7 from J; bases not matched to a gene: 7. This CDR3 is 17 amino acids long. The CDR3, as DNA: TGCGCCAGCAGCCCCGGGACTAGCGGGAGGGCGGGTAATGAGCAGTTCTTC. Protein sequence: CASSPGTSGRAGNEQFF.

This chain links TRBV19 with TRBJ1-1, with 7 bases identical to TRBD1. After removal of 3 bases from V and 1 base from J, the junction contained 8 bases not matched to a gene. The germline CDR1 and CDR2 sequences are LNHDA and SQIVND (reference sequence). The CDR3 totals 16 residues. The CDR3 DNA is TGTGCCAGTAGTATCGGGGCAGGGGGTTGGAACACTGAAGCTTTCTTT. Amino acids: CASSIGAGGWNTEAFF.

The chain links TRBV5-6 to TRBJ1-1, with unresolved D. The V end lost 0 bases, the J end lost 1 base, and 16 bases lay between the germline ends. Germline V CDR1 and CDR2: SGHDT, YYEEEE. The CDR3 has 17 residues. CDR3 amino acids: CASSLGVRDLSNTEAFF. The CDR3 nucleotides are TGTGCCAGCAGCTTGGGAGTCCGGGATTTATCGAACACTGAAGCTTTCTTT.

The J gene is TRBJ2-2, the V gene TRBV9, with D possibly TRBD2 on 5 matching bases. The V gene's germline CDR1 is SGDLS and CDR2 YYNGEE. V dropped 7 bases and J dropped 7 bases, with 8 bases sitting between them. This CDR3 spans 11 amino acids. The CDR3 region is CASLGSGELFF. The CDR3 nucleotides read TGTGCCAGCCTGGGGAGCGGGGAGCTGTTTTTT.

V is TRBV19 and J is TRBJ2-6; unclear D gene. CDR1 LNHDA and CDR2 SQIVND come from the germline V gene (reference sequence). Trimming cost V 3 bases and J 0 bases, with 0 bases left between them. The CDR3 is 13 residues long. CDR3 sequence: CASSISGANVLTF. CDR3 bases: TGTGCCAGTAGTATCTCTGGGGCCAACGTCCTGACTTTC.

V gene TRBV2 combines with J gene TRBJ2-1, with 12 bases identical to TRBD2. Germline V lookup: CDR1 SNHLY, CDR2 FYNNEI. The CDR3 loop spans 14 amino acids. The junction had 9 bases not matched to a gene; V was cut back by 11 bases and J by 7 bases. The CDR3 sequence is CAGSTSGRGNEQFF. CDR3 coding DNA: TGTGCCGGATCGACTAGCGGGAGAGGGAATGAGCAGTTCTTC. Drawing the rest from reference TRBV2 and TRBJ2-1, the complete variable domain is EPEVTQTPSHQVTQMGQEVILRCVPISNHLYFYWYRQILGQKVEFLVSFYNNEISEKSEIFDDQFSVERPDGSNFTLKIRSTKLEDSAMYFCAGSTSGRGNEQFFGPGTRLTVL.

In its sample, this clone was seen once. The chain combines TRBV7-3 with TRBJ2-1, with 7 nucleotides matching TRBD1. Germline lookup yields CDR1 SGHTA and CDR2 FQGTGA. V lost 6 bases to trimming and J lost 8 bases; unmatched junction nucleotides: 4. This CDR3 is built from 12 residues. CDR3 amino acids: CASSPTGDEQFF. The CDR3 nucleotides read TGTGCCAGCAGTCCTACAGGGGATGAGCAGTTCTTC.

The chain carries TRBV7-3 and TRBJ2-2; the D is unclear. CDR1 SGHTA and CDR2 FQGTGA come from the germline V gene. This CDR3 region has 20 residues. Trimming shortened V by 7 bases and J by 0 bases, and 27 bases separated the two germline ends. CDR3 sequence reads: CASNDMYIMRISTNTGELFF. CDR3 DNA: TGTGCCAGCAACGATATGTATATCATGCGGATCTCCACGAACACCGGGGAGCTGTTTTTT. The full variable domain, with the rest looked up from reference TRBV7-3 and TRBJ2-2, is GAGVSQTPSNKVTEKGKYVELRCDPISGHTALYWYRQSLGQGPEFLIYFQGTGAADDSGLPNDRFFAVRPEGSVSTLKIQRTERGDSAVYLCASNDMYIMRISTNTGELFFGEGSRLTVL.

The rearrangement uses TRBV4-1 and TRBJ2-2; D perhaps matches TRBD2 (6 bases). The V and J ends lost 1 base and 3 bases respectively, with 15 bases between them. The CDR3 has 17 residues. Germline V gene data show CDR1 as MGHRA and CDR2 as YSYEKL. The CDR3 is CASSQGGVAEHTGELFF. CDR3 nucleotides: TGCGCCAGCAGCCAAGGGGGTGTAGCGGAGCACACCGGGGAGCTGTTTTTT.

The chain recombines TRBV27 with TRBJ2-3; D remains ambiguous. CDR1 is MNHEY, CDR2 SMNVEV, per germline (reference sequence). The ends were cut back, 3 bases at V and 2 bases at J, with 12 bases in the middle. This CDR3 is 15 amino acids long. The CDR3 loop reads CASSLASAYTDTQYF. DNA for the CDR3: TGTGCCAGCAGTTTGGCCAGCGCGTACACAGATACGCAGTATTTT.

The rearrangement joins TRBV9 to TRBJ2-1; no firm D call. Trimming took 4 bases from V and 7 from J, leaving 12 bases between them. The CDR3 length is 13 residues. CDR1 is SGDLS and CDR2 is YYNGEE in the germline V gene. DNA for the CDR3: TGTGCCAGCAGCTCATTAGTGAGGAATGAGCAGTTCTTC. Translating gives CASSSLVRNEQFF.

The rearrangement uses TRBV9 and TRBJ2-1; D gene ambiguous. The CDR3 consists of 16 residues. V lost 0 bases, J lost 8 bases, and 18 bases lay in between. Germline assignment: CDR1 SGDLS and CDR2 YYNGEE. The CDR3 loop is CASSVATFLAVDEQFF. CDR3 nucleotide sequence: TGTGCCAGCAGCGTAGCCACCTTCCTGGCTGTGGATGAGCAGTTCTTC.

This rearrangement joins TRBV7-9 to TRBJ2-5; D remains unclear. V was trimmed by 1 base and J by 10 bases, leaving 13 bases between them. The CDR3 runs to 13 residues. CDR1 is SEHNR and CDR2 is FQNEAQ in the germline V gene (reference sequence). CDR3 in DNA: TGTGCCAGCAGCTTAGGGGCCAGCCCTATCCAGTACTTC. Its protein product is CASSLGASPIQYF.

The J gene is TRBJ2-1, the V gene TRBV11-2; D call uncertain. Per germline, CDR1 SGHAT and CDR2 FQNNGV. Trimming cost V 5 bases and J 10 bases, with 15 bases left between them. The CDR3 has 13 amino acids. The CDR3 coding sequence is TGTGCCAGCAGCCCCGGCCGGATCGGAGAGCAGTTCTTC. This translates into CASSPGRIGEQFF. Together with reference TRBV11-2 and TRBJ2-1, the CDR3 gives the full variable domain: EAGVAQSPRYKIIEKRQSVAFWCNPISGHATLYWYQQILGQGPKLLIQFQNNGVVDDSQLPKDRFSAERLKGVDSTLKIQPAKLEDSAVYLCASSPGRIGEQFFGPGTRLTVL.

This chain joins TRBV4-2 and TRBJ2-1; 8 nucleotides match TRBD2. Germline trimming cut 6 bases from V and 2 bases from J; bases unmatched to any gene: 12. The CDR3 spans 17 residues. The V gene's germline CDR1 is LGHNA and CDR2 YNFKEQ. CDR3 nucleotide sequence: TGTGCCAGCAGTCTAATTACCGGGACTAGTGCCTACAATGAGCAGTTCTTC. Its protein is CASSLITGTSAYNEQFF.

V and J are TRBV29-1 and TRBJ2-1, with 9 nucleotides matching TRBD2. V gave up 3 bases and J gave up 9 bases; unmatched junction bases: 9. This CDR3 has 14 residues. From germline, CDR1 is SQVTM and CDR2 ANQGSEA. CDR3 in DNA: TGCAGCGTTGATGGGCGGGAGGGCCATAGTGAGCAGTTCTTC. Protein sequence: CSVDGREGHSEQFF.

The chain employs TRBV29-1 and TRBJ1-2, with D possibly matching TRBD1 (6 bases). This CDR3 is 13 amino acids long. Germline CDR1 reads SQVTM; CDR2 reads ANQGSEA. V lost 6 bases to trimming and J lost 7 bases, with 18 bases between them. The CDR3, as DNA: TGCAGCGTCAGGACAGCCGGCATGTTTGGCTACACCTTC. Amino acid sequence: CSVRTAGMFGYTF.

The CDR3 DNA is TGCGCCAGCGGACGGGACAGTATGAACACTGAAGCTTTCTTT. This codes for CASGRDSMNTEAFF. This chain links TRBV10-1 with TRBJ1-1, with TRBD1 matching over 7 bases. The CDR3 covers 14 residues. Looked up from germline, CDR1 is WNHNN and CDR2 is SYGVQD (reference sequence). V gave up 8 bases and J gave up 0 bases; unmatched junction bases: 6.

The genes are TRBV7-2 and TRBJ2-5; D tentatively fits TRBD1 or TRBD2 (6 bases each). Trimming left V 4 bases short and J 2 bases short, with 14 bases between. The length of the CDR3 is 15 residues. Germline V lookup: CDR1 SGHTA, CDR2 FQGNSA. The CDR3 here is CASSSKGGHQETQYF. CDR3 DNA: TGTGCCAGCAGCTCTAAAGGGGGGCATCAAGAGACCCAGTACTTC.

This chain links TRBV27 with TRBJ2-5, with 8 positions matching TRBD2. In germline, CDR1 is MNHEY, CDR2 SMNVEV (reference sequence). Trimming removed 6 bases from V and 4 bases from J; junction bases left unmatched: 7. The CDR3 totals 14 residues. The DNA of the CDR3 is TGTGCCAGCAGGGAAGCGGGAGTGAGAGAGACCCAGTACTTC. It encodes CASREAGVRETQYF.

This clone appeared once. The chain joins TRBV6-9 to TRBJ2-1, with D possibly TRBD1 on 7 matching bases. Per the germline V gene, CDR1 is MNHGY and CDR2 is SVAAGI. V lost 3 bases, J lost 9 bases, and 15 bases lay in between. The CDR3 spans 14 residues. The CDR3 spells CASSYLGGGGEQFF. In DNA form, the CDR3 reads TGTGCCAGCAGTTACCTCGGAGGGGGCGGTGAGCAGTTCTTC.

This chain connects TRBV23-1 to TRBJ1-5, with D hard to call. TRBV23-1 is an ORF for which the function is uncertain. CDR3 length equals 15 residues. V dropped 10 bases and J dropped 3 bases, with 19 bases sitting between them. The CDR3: CATKHLGNINQPQHF. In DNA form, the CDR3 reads TGCGCCACCAAACACCTAGGGAATATCAATCAGCCCCAGCATTTT.

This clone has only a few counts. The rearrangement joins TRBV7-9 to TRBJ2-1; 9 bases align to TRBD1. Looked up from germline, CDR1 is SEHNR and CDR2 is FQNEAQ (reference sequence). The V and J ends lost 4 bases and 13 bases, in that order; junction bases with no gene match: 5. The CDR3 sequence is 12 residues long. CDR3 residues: CASSWGQGSQFF. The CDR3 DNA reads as TGTGCCAGCAGCTGGGGACAGGGCAGTCAGTTCTTC.

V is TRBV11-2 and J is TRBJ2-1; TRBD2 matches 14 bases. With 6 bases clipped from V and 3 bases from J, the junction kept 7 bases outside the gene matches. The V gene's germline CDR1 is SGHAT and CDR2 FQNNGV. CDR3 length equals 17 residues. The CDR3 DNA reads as TGTGCCAGCAGTCCCGGGACTAGCGGGAGACTCTACAATGAGCAGTTCTTC. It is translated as CASSPGTSGRLYNEQFF.

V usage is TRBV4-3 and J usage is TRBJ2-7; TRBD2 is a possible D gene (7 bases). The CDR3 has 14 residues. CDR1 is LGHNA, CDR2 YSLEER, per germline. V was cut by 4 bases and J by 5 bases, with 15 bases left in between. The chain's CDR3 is CASSPGGYADEQYF. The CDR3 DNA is TGCGCCAGCAGCCCGGGGGGCTACGCGGACGAGCAGTACTTC.

The CDR3 here is CASSEAFGYTF. The CDR3 region has the DNA TGTGCCAGCAGTGAAGCGTTTGGCTACACCTTC. The rearrangement uses TRBV2 and TRBJ1-2, with unresolved D. V was shortened by 0 bases and J by 7 bases, with 3 bases between the two germline ends. This CDR3 comprises 11 residues. Germline V lookup: CDR1 SNHLY, CDR2 FYNNEI.

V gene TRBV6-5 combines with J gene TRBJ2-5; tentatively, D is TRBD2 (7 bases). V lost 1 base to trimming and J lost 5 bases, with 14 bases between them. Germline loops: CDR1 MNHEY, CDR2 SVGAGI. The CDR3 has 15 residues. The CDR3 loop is CASSYYRTRGETQYF. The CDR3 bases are TGTGCCAGCAGTTACTATCGGACTAGGGGGGAGACCCAGTACTTC.

In DNA, the CDR3 is TGTGCCAGCAGCCCAAGCACAGATACGCAGTATTTT. Its protein is CASSPSTDTQYF. V and J are TRBV9 and TRBJ2-3; no clear D gene. Between the trimmed V and J ends, which lost 4 bases and 0 bases, there was a span of 3 bases. The V gene's germline CDR1 is SGDLS and CDR2 YYNGEE. CDR3 length: 12 amino acids.

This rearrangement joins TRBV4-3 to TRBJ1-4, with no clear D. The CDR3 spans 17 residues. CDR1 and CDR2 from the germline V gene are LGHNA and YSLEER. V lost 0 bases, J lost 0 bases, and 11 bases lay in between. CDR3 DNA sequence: TGCGCCAGCAGCCAAGAGTTGTCAACTGCAACTAATGAAAAACTGTTTTTT. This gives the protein CASSQELSTATNEKLFF.

In nucleotides, the CDR3 is TGTGCCAGCAGTGAAGGGGGCGCAGGGGAATTCTACAATGAGCAGTTCTTC. Amino acids: CASSEGGAGEFYNEQFF. The V and J genes are TRBV2 and TRBJ2-1; D is perhaps TRBD1 (6 bases). The V end lost 1 base, the J end lost 3 bases, and 16 bases lay between the germline ends. Germline CDR1 and CDR2: SNHLY and FYNNEI. The CDR3 loop spans 17 amino acids.

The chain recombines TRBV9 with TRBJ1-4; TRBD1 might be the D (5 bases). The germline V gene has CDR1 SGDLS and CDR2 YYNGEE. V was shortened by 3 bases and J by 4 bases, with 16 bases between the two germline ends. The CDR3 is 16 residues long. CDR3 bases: TGTGCCAGCAGCGCCGGGGGACGGATGAATAATGAAAAACTGTTTTTT. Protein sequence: CASSAGGRMNNEKLFF.

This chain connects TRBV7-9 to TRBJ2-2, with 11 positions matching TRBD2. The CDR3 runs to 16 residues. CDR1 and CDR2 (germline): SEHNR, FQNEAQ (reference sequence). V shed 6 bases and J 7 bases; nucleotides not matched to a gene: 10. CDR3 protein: CASRDSGRAGGGELFF. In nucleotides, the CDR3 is TGTGCCAGCAGAGATAGCGGGAGGGCCGGAGGCGGGGAGCTGTTTTTT.